This T cell receptor beta chain was documented in a study of immune characterization of retroperitoneal liposarcoma. MiXCR was run by TCRdb on the PCR reads, yielding one entry per CDR3 protein. The table records approximately 10,000 distinct CDR3 sequences, 37% of them present only once. V lost 5 bases and J lost 5; bases outside the gene matches: 4. Germline assignment: CDR1 SGHTA and CDR2 FQGNSA. CDR3 length: 15 amino acids. Sequenced input: tumor tissue. This clonotype was obtained from a male donor with retroperitoneal liposarcoma. This chain connects TRBV7-2 to TRBJ2-1; 12 nucleotides align to TRBD1. CDR3 nucleotides: TGTGCCAGCAGCCTCCGGGACAGGGGGCACAATGAGCAGTTCTTC. Translated: CASSLRDRGHNEQFF.